The T cell receptor beta chain described here comes from a study of neoadjuvant nivolumab and ipilimumab in lung cancer. Regarding the study as a whole: Resected tumors had greater TCR richness and clonality than uninvolved lung. Pathologic regression was not significantly tied to TCR clonality. Only a small number of samples underwent TCR sequencing. Blood richness before therapy tracked richness in tumors resected after neoadjuvant therapy.

The germline CDR1 and CDR2 sequences are SGHNT and YYREEE (reference sequence). The V gene lost 0 bases and the J gene lost 4 bases, with 10 bases spanning the gap. This CDR3 has 14 residues. The repertoire was sequenced with immunoSEQ multiplex PCR; TCRdb's copy has only in-frame clones and lacks some. The table records 30,000 or so clones, approximately 92% of them present only once. With respect to this clone: Its antigen is currently unknown.

This material consisted of peripheral blood, taken after neoadjuvant nivolumab, alone or with ipilimumab, at or shortly before surgery. This receptor was identified in an adult with non-small cell lung cancer. J is TRBJ2-5 and V is TRBV5-4; D is unresolved. This chain's CDR3 is CASSLDGRGETQYF. CDR3 bases: TGTGCCAGCAGCTTGGATGGGCGCGGAGAGACCCAGTACTTC.